This T cell receptor (beta chain) was retrieved from a study of blood T cell repertoires in COVID-19. Study-wide context: Whether acute or convalescent, the COVID-19 samples came from the United States, Italy and Spain. T cells, B-cell-depleted T cells, or PBMCs provided the cDNA or gDNA that served as material.

Method: immunoSEQ multiplex PCR; TCRdb's copy keeps in-frame clones and lacks some. The sample contains approximately 35,000 clones, roughly 85% of which appear only once. This clone came up once. This CDR3 spans 15 amino acids. Losses at the gene ends were 6 bases for V and 4 bases for J; bases not matched to a gene: 7. Looked up from germline, CDR1 is LNHDA and CDR2 is SQIVND (reference sequence). This sequence joins TRBV19 and TRBJ2-7; 12 bases fit TRBD2. The sequence derives from a man in his fifties or sixties with active COVID-19. The sequencing sample was made of peripheral blood. CDR3 in amino acids: CASRRLAGEKYEQYV. Written as DNA, the CDR3 is TGTGCCAGTAGAAGACTAGCGGGAGAAAAATACGAGCAGTACGTC.